Listed below are T cell receptor beta chains from one sample, sequenced in a study of glioma-infiltrating T cells. Using its own MiXCR run on the multiplex PCR reads, TCRdb lists one record per CDR3 protein. There are some 100,000 distinct CDR3 sequences in the sample; under 30% occur only once, and under 45% lies in the top ten. Input material: glioma tissue, nonneoplastic brain tissue, or PBMCs (not recorded which). The source of these receptors is a human donor with low-grade glioma or glioblastoma, undergoing nonglioma brain surgery, or in good health (not recorded which). The CDR3 runs from the conserved cysteine through the conserved F or W. A D gene is named only where the DNA matches it firmly. Some rows mark clone size as missing; the rest say once, few, many or name a class of expanded clone.

>TRBV24-1|TRBD2|TRBJ2-3|many|15
CATNLAGGSTDTQYF
TGTGCCACCAACCTAGCGGGAGGCAGCACAGATACGCAGTATTTT
>TRBV6-1|NA|TRBJ2-7|many|15
CASKGWDTVSYEQYF
TGTGCCAGCAAAGGTTGGGACACCGTCTCCTACGAGCAGTACTTC
>TRBV12-5|TRBD1|TRBJ1-1|many|14
CASLGDRVNTEAFF
TGTGCTAGTTTAGGGGACAGGGTGAACACTGAAGCTTTCTTT
>TRBV20-1|NA|TRBJ2-3|many|14
CSARDWGSTDTQYF
TGCAGTGCTAGAGACTGGGGTTCCACAGATACGCAGTATTTT
>TRBV20-1|NA|TRBJ1-2|many|13
CSATPRGHYGYTF
TGCAGTGCCACCCCCAGAGGCCACTATGGCTACACCTTC
>TRBV5-1|NA|TRBJ1-5|NA|15
CASSLEGGVGQPQHF
TGCGCCAGCAGCTTGGAGGGGGGGGTGGGTCAGCCCCAGCATTTT
>TRBV4-1|NA|TRBJ1-1|NA|16
CASSRADRTLNTEAFF
TGCGCCAGCAGCCGAGCCGACAGGACATTAAACACTGAAGCTTTCTTT
>TRBV14|TRBD1|TRBJ2-5|many|13
CASSRGQLETQYF
TGTGCCAGCAGCCGGGGACAGCTAGAGACCCAGTACTTC
>TRBV9|TRBD1|TRBJ2-1|NA|17
CASSIGQGTGGAHEQFF
TGTGCCAGCAGCATCGGACAGGGGACAGGGGGGGCGCATGAGCAGTTCTTC
>TRBV20-1|TRBD2|TRBJ2-3|many|15
CSARRTSGGANTQYF
TGCAGTGCCCGACGGACTAGCGGGGGGGCCAATACGCAGTATTTT
>TRBV20-1|NA|TRBJ2-3|many|14
CSAREDRVTDTQYF
TGCAGTGCTAGAGAGGACAGAGTAACAGATACGCAGTATTTT
>TRBV6-2/TRBV6-3|NA|TRBJ2-5|many|16
CASSWDPTRLQETQYF
TGTGCCAGCAGTTGGGACCCGACGCGACTCCAAGAGACCCAGTACTTC
>TRBV7-2|TRBD2|TRBJ2-7|many|12
CASSWGLADQYF
TGTGCCAGCAGCTGGGGACTAGCGGACCAGTACTTC
>TRBV29-1|TRBD2|TRBJ2-1|few|12
CSVGGGLGEQFF
TGCAGCGTTGGCGGGGGGCTCGGTGAGCAGTTCTTC
>TRBV11-2|TRBD2|TRBJ2-2|NA|20
CASSPEFRTSGSSNTGELFF
TGTGCCAGCAGCCCAGAGTTTAGGACTAGCGGGAGCTCGAACACCGGGGAGCTGTTTTTT
>TRBV20-1|NA|TRBJ1-2|many|12
CSARNQNYGYTF
TGCAGTGCTAGAAATCAAAACTATGGCTACACCTTC
>TRBV30|TRBD1|TRBJ1-3|NA|14
CAWRLQGGGNTIYF
TGTGCCTGGAGGCTACAGGGGGGTGGAAACACCATATATTTT
>TRBV6-5|NA|TRBJ2-3|many|16
CASSYLPGWEKDTQYF
TGTGCCAGCAGTTACCTTCCCGGGTGGGAGAAAGATACGCAGTATTTT
>TRBV7-2|NA|TRBJ2-3|many|15
CASSRDLTSTDTQYF
TGTGCCAGCAGTCGAGATTTAACTAGCACAGATACGCAGTATTTT
>TRBV6-2/TRBV6-3|NA|TRBJ2-5|many|15
CASSSFSAAQETQYF
TGTGCCAGCAGTTCCTTCTCGGCAGCGCAAGAGACCCAGTACTTC
>TRBV11-1|NA|TRBJ2-1|few|14
CASSLTLGNNEQFF
TGTGCCAGCAGCTTAACCTTAGGGAACAATGAGCAGTTCTTC
>TRBV10-3|NA|TRBJ1-5|many|14
CAISDGPSNQPQHF
TGTGCCATCAGTGACGGACCGAGCAATCAGCCCCAGCATTTT
>TRBV7-2|NA|TRBJ2-5|many|12
CASSLAQETQYF
TGTGCCAGCAGCTTAGCTCAAGAGACCCAGTACTTC